This T cell receptor (beta chain) was obtained from a study of control samples from healthy donors and cancer patients. Profiled with immunoSEQ multiplex PCR; TCRdb holds only in-frame clones, not every one. Of 55,000 to 85,000 clones listed, approximately 87% are singletons. The CDR3 is 15 residues long. Per germline, CDR1 MDHEN and CDR2 SYDVKM. With 5 bases removed from V and 2 bases from J, the gap between germline ends came to 13 bases. A single count supports this clone. This chain uses TRBV28 with TRBJ2-1; D remains unclear. This sequence originates from a woman between 45 and 65 years old with head and neck cancer. Sequenced: PBMCs. The CDR3 reads CASSTRTSPYNEQFF. The CDR3 DNA follows: TGTGCCAGCAGTACCCGGACCTCTCCCTACAATGAGCAGTTCTTC.